Listed below are T cell receptor beta chains from one sample, sequenced in a study of cytomegalovirus exposure and HLA in healthy donors. Sequencing was performed with immunoSEQ multiplex PCR; in TCRdb, only in-frame clones are kept and a portion is missing. The repertoire holds over 100,000 clones, with over 70% as singletons. The source material was PBMCs. The receptor set was obtained from a woman aged 40 to 55 in good health and CMV-seronegative. Both conserved end residues are part of each CDR3. D genes are given only for firm matches. The size entry is marked missing in some rows and otherwise reads once, few, many or a size class.

j_call v_call d_call clone_size cdr3_aa cdr3_nt
TRBJ2-7 TRBV28 TRBD1 NA CASSPYPGQHSYEQYF TGTGCCAGCAGCCCATATCCGGGACAGCACTCCTACGAGCAGTACTTC
TRBJ1-1 TRBV12-5 NA NA CASGLVGAFNTEAFF TGTGCTAGTGGTTTGGTAGGAGCATTTAACACTGAAGCTTTCTTT
TRBJ2-1 TRBV9 NA NA CASSLEGVGEQFF TGTGCCAGCAGCCTGGAAGGGGTGGGTGAGCAGTTCTTC
TRBJ2-5 TRBV15 NA NA CATEHGTSYQETQYF TGTGCCACCGAACACGGGACATCGTACCAAGAGACCCAGTACTTC
TRBJ1-4 TRBV19 NA NA CASSILDIKEKLFF TGTGCCAGTAGTATCCTTGACATCAAGGAAAAACTGTTTTTT
TRBJ1-5 TRBV6-5 NA NA CASSRGLNQPQHF TGTGCCAGCAGCAGAGGACTTAATCAGCCCCAGCATTTT
TRBJ2-3 TRBV5-4 TRBD2 few CASLGAGGTDTQYF TGTGCCAGCCTCGGGGCGGGGGGCACAGATACGCAGTATTTT
TRBJ1-5 TRBV29-1 TRBD1 NA CSVGTGSHQPQHF TGCAGCGTCGGGACAGGGAGCCATCAGCCCCAGCATTTT
TRBJ1-6 TRBV30 NA NA CAWSLGSGDSPLHF TGTGCCTGGAGCCTCGGCTCGGGGGATTCACCCCTCCACTTT
TRBJ1-2 TRBV4-2 NA NA CASSQEGVMDRENYGYTF TGTGCTAGCAGCCAAGAGGGGGTCATGGACAGAGAAAACTATGGCTACACCTTC